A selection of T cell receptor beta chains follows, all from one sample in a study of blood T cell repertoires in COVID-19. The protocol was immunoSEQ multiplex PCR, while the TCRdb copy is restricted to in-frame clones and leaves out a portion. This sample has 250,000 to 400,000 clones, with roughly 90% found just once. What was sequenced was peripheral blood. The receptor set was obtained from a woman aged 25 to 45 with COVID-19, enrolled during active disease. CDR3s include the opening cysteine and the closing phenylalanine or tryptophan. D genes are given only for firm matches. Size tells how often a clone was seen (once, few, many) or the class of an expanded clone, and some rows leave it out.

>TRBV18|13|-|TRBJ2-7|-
CASSPTQGYEQYF
TGTGCCAGCTCACCAACACAGGGATACGAGCAGTACTTC
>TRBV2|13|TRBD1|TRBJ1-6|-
CASSGQGTSPLHF
TGTGCCAGCAGCGGACAGGGAACTTCACCCCTCCACTTT
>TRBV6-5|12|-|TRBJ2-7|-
CASSLQGSEQYF
TGTGCCAGCAGTTTGCAGGGGAGCGAGCAGTACTTC
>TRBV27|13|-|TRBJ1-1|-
CALWRQQNTEAFF
TGTGCCCTATGGAGGCAGCAGAACACTGAAGCTTTCTTT
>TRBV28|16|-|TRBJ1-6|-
CASSLGRSSYNSPLHF
TGTGCCAGCAGTTTAGGCCGGAGCTCCTATAATTCACCCCTCCACTTT
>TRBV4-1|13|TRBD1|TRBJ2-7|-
CASSYGDSNEQYF
TGCGCCAGCAGCTACGGGGACAGTAACGAGCAGTACTTC
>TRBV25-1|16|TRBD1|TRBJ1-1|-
CASSDLQGLYGTEAFF
TGTGCCAGCAGTGACCTACAGGGGCTGTATGGCACTGAAGCTTTCTTT
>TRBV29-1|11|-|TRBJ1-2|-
CSDASGGSYTF
TGCAGCGACGCATCTGGGGGGAGCTACACCTTC
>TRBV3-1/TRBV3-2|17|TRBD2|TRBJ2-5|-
CASSQDQLAGATGSQYF
TGTGCCAGCAGCCAAGATCAGCTAGCGGGAGCCACAGGGTCCCAGTACTTC
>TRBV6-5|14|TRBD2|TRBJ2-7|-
CASMGGRIGYEQYF
TGTGCCAGCATGGGCGGGAGGATCGGTTACGAGCAGTACTTC
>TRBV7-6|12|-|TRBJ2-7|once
CASSKQGYEQYF
TGTGCCAGCAGCAAACAGGGTTACGAGCAGTACTTC
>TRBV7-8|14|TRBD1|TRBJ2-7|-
CASSLPQGANEQYF
TGTGCCAGCAGCCTTCCCCAGGGGGCTAACGAGCAGTACTTC
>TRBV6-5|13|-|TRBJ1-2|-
CASSAQGNYGYTF
TGTGCCAGCAGCGCTCAGGGAAACTATGGCTACACCTTC
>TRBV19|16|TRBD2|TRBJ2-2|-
CASSFTSGSNTGELFF
TGTGCCAGTAGTTTTACTAGCGGGAGCAACACCGGGGAGCTGTTTTTT
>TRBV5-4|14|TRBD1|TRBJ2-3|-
CASSSQGGTDTQYF
TGTGCCAGCAGCTCCCAGGGGGGCACAGATACGCAGTATTTT
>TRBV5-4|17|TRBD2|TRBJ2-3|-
CASSLGRLAGGLDTQYF
TGTGCCAGCAGCTTGGGGCGACTAGCGGGAGGGCTAGATACGCAGTATTTT
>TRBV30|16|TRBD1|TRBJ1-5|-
CAWSVRAGQGNQPQHF
TGTGCCTGGAGTGTACGTGCAGGACAGGGGAATCAGCCCCAGCATTTT
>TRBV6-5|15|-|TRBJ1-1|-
CASRVFVGVGTEAFF
TGTGCCAGCAGGGTCTTCGTGGGAGTTGGCACTGAAGCTTTCTTT
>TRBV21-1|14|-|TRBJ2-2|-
CASRAGLSTGELFF
TGTGCCAGCAGAGCGGGACTTTCCACCGGGGAGCTGTTTTTT
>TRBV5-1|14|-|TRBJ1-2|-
CASSLVPTVGGYTF
TGCGCCAGCAGCTTGGTACCAACGGTTGGTGGCTACACCTTC
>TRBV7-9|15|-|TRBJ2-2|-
CASRNQGMNTGELFF
TGTGCCAGCAGGAATCAGGGGATGAACACCGGGGAGCTGTTTTTT
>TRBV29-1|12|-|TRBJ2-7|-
CSVLDSSYEQYF
TGCAGCGTTCTTGACAGCTCCTACGAGCAGTACTTC
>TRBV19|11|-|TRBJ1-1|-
CASSILDEAFF
TGTGCCAGTAGTATACTAGATGAAGCTTTCTTT
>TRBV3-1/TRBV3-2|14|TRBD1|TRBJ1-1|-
CASSQSGQGTEAFF
TGTGCCAGCAGCCAATCGGGACAGGGGACTGAAGCTTTCTTT
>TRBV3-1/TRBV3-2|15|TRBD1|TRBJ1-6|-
CASSHKDRDGSPLHF
TGTGCCAGCAGCCATAAGGACAGGGATGGTTCACCCCTCCACTTT
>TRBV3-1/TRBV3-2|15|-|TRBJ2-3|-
CASSLPAGGTDTQYF
TGTGCCAGCAGCCTCCCAGCGGGTGGCACAGATACGCAGTATTTT
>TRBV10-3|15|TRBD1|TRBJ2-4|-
CAISARDREIGIQYF
TGTGCCATCAGTGCCCGGGACAGGGAGATAGGCATTCAGTACTTC
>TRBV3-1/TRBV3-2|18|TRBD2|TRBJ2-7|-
CASSQSSGGSAVGDEQYF
TGTGCCAGCAGCCAAAGTAGCGGCGGGAGTGCCGTAGGCGACGAGCAGTACTTC
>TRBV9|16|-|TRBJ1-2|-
CASSVGSGQSNYGYTF
TGTGCCAGCAGCGTAGGGTCGGGACAATCTAACTATGGCTACACCTTC
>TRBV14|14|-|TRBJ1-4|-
CASSQDPGREKLFF
TGTGCCAGCAGCCAAGATCCCGGTCGCGAAAAACTGTTTTTT
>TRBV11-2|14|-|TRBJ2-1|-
CASSRSPGLGGQFF
TGTGCCAGCAGCAGAAGCCCCGGACTCGGCGGGCAGTTCTTC
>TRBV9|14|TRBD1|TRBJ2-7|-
CASSVALGQGRQYF
TGTGCCAGCAGCGTAGCACTAGGACAGGGTAGGCAGTACTTC
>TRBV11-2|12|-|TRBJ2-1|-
CASSFSANEQFF
TGTGCCAGCAGCTTTAGCGCCAATGAGCAGTTCTTC
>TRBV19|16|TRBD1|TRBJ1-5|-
CASSIRQGWDNQPQHF
TGTGCCAGTAGTATACGACAGGGATGGGACAATCAGCCCCAGCATTTT
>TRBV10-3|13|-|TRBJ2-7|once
CAISPTTPREQYF
TGTGCCATCAGCCCGACTACCCCCCGAGAGCAGTACTTC
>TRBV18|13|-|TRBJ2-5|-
CASSPSVRETQYF
TGTGCCAGCTCACCATCTGTCCGGGAGACCCAGTACTTC
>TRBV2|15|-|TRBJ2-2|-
CASRRAGANTGELFF
TGTGCCAGCAGAAGAGCAGGGGCGAACACCGGGGAGCTGTTTTTT
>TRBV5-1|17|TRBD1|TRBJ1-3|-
CASSPRDRHTSGNTIYF
TGCGCCAGCAGCCCCCGGGACAGGCATACCTCTGGAAACACCATATATTTT
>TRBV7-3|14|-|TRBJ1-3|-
CASSLLFSGNTIYF
TGTGCCAGCAGCTTACTATTCTCTGGAAACACCATATATTTT
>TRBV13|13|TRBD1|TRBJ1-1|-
CASAGGSWTEAFF
TGTGCCAGCGCAGGGGGGAGCTGGACTGAAGCTTTCTTT
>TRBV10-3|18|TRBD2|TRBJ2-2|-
CAISAGLAGGTNTGELFF
TGTGCCATCAGTGCGGGACTAGCGGGAGGCACGAACACCGGGGAGCTGTTTTTT
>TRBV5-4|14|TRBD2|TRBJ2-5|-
CASSISSGRETQYF
TGTGCCAGCAGCATATCGAGCGGGAGAGAGACCCAGTACTTC
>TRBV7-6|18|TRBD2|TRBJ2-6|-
CASSIGLAGSSGANVLTF
TGTGCCAGCAGCATCGGACTAGCGGGGTCCTCTGGGGCCAACGTCCTGACTTTC
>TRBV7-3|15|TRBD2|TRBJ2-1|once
CASSLSSGLYNEQFF
TGTGCCAGCAGCTTATCTAGCGGGCTTTACAATGAGCAGTTCTTC
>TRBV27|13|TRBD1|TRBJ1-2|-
CASSLQGARGYTF
TGTGCCAGCAGTCTACAGGGGGCGCGGGGCTACACCTTC
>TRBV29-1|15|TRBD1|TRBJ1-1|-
CSVVVTGGSNTEAFF
TGCAGCGTTGTGGTGACAGGGGGATCGAACACTGAAGCTTTCTTT
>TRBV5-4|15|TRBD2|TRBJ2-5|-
CASSSPGGEGETQYF
TGTGCCAGCAGCTCTCCCGGGGGGGAGGGAGAGACCCAGTACTTC
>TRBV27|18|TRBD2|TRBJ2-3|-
CASSPVVLAGESADTQYF
TGTGCCAGCAGCCCTGTGGTGCTAGCGGGTGAATCTGCAGATACGCAGTATTTT
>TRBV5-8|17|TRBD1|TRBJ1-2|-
CASSSGTARISNYGYTF
TGTGCCAGCAGCTCCGGGACAGCGAGAATATCTAACTATGGCTACACCTTC
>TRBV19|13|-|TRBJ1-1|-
CASSEGVNTEAFF
TGTGCCAGTAGTGAGGGGGTGAACACTGAAGCTTTCTTT
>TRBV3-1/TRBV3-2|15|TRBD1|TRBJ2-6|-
CASSLGTVGANVLTF
TGTGCCAGCAGCCTGGGGACAGTTGGGGCCAACGTCCTGACTTTC
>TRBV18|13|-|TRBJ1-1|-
CASSPRVNTEAFF
TGTGCCAGCTCACCCCGGGTGAACACTGAAGCTTTCTTT
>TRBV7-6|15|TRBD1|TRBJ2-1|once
CASSSPGTVGDEQFF
TGTGCCAGCAGCTCTCCCGGGACAGTAGGAGATGAGCAGTTCTTC
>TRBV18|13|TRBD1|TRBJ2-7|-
CASSPTGQHEQYF
TGTGCCAGCTCACCGACAGGGCAACACGAGCAGTACTTC
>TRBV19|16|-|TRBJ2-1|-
CASSGGNTRPYNEQFF
TGTGCCAGTAGTGGCGGGAACACCCGACCCTACAATGAGCAGTTCTTC